This T cell receptor beta chain was observed in a study of blood T cell repertoires in COVID-19. Study at large: Donors in the United States, Italy and Spain gave samples during acute or convalescent COVID-19.

Original methodology: Estimated nucleated cell counts came from reference gene primer amplification. Assay used: immunoSEQ multiplex PCR; TCRdb lists only in-frame clones, some missing. That table furnishes V, J and clone size, whereas the DNA furnished D and trimming. The repertoire holds more than 200,000 clones, with 85% to 90% as singletons. V was trimmed by 1 base and J by 3 bases, leaving 15 bases between them. Per germline, CDR1 KGHSH and CDR2 LQKENI. The CDR3 spans 16 residues. This chain links TRBV18 with TRBJ1-1; D uncertain. Input material: peripheral blood. This receptor was taken from a man between 45 and 60 years old with acute or convalescent COVID-19. This chain's CDR3 is CASSPLGVRADTEAFF. The CDR3 DNA is TGTGCCAGCTCACCACTAGGTGTGAGGGCTGACACTGAAGCTTTCTTT.